A selection of T cell receptor beta chains follows, all from one sample in a study of blood T cell repertoires in COVID-19. Sequenced by immunoSEQ multiplex PCR; TCRdb stores in-frame clones only, minus some. The sample has some 300,000 clones; roughly 91% are singletons. Sequencing was carried out using PBMCs or T cells enriched from blood (not recorded which). The receptors come from a young woman who had recovered from COVID-19. Both conserved end residues are part of each CDR3. A D gene is named only where the DNA matches it firmly. Not all rows give a size; the values are once, few, many and, for expanded clones, a class.

d_call,clone_size,j_call,cdr3_length,v_call,cdr3_nt,cdr3_aa
TRBD1,.,TRBJ1-1,14,TRBV27,TGTGCCAGCACATCACGGACAGGGGGCACTGAAGCTTTCTTT,CASTSRTGGTEAFF
.,.,TRBJ1-1,18,TRBV3-1/TRBV3-2,TGTGCCAGCAGTCCTAGGGGGATCCAGGGTTCCTTCGGAACTGAAGCTTTCTTT,CASSPRGIQGSFGTEAFF
TRBD1,.,TRBJ1-1,15,TRBV5-1,TGCGCCAGCAGCAGACGGACAGGGGAGGGCACTGAAGCTTTCTTT,CASSRRTGEGTEAFF
.,.,TRBJ2-5,16,TRBV3-1/TRBV3-2,TGTGCCAGCAGTCGTAGGACAGGAGGGGCTCAAGAGACCCAGTACTTC,CASSRRTGGAQETQYF
.,.,TRBJ1-1,13,TRBV6-5,TGTGCCAGCAGTCACTACATGAACACTGAAGCTTTCTTT,CASSHYMNTEAFF
.,.,TRBJ1-2,17,TRBV27,TGTGCCAGCAGTTCCAACCCTGATGACATTATTTACTATGGCTACACCTTC,CASSSNPDDIIYYGYTF
TRBD1,.,TRBJ1-1,13,TRBV5-1,TGCGCCAGCAGCCCCGGACAGGGAGGAAAAGCTTTCTTT,CASSPGQGGKAFF
TRBD1,few,TRBJ2-7,15,TRBV2,TGTGCCAGCAGTGTGACCGGGACAGGGAGAGGCGAGCAGTACTTC,CASSVTGTGRGEQYF
TRBD1,.,TRBJ1-1,16,TRBV5-5,TGTGCCAGCAGCTCGACAGGGGAACGGATGAACACTGAAGCTTTCTTT,CASSSTGERMNTEAFF
.,.,TRBJ2-1,17,TRBV4-1,TGCGCCAGCAGCCAAGACCCTAGCGAGGGTTTCTACAATGAGCAGTTCTTC,CASSQDPSEGFYNEQFF
.,.,TRBJ1-2,14,TRBV6-6,TGTGCCAGCAGTTACCAAGGTGGTGACTTGGGCTACACCTTC,CASSYQGGDLGYTF
TRBD1,.,TRBJ1-5,13,TRBV7-2,TGTGCCAGCAGCCCGACAGGGTACCAGCCCCAGCATTTT,CASSPTGYQPQHF
TRBD2,.,TRBJ2-1,16,TRBV2,TGTGCCAGCAGTTTTAGCGGGACTAGCGGGATGGGTGAGCAGTTCTTC,CASSFSGTSGMGEQFF
.,.,TRBJ2-5,12,TRBV19,TGTGCCAGTAGTATTGGGGGGGAGACCCAGTACTTC,CASSIGGETQYF
TRBD1,.,TRBJ1-2,15,TRBV5-1,TGCGCCAGCAGCCCATGGGACAGTACTAACTATGGCTACACCTTC,CASSPWDSTNYGYTF
TRBD2,.,TRBJ2-3,16,TRBV3-1/TRBV3-2,TGTGCCAGCAGCCAGCTAGCGGGAGGAGGCACAGATACGCAGTATTTT,CASSQLAGGGTDTQYF
.,.,TRBJ1-6,14,TRBV9,TGTGCCAGCAGCGTCCAGGGCAGGAGTTCACCCCTCCACTTT,CASSVQGRSSPLHF
TRBD1,.,TRBJ1-1,13,TRBV29-1,TGCAGCGTTCCCGGGACAGGGTTAACTGAAGCTTTCTTT,CSVPGTGLTEAFF
.,.,TRBJ2-1,9,TRBV7-9,TGTGCCGTAGACAATGAGCAGTTCTTC,CAVDNEQFF
TRBD1,.,TRBJ1-2,16,TRBV5-1,TGCGCCAGCAGCTTGACCGGGACAGGGCCCAACTATGGCTACACCTTC,CASSLTGTGPNYGYTF
.,.,TRBJ1-6,21,TRBV5-3,TGTGCCAGAAGCCCCAAGCAAGGGGGGGGCCGTAGTTCTTACCATAATTCACCCCTCCACTTT,CARSPKQGGGRSSYHNSPLHF
.,.,TRBJ1-3,18,TRBV5-1,TGCGCCAGCAGCTTGGCCCGCACGGATGGGAGCCTAAGAAACACCATATATTTT,CASSLARTDGSLRNTIYF
TRBD1,.,TRBJ2-1,14,TRBV30,TGTGCCTGGAGCTTGACAGGGGGATACAATGAGCAGTTCTTC,CAWSLTGGYNEQFF
.,.,TRBJ2-5,16,TRBV7-6,TGTGCCAGCAGCTTGGGTACCGGGACACCCAAAGAGACCCAGTACTTC,CASSLGTGTPKETQYF
.,.,TRBJ2-3,15,TRBV29-1,TGCAGCGTTGAAGGGGAGATTTTCGGCACAGATACGCAGTATTTT,CSVEGEIFGTDTQYF
TRBD1,.,TRBJ2-1,15,TRBV2,TGTGCCAGCAGGGGGCGGACAGGGGGACTGAATGAGCAGTTCTTC,CASRGRTGGLNEQFF
.,.,TRBJ2-1,13,TRBV7-9,TGTGCCAGCAGCTACATGGGAGTCAATGAGCAGTTCTTC,CASSYMGVNEQFF